This T cell receptor (beta chain) was retrieved from a study of blood T cell repertoires in COVID-19. The germline V and J ends were trimmed by 0 bases and 4 bases, with 15 bases remaining between them. This CDR3 region has 16 residues. The germline CDR1 and CDR2 sequences are MNHEY and SMNVEV (reference sequence). Measured with immunoSEQ multiplex PCR; TCRdb has only the in-frame clones, and not every one. The table records fewer than 400,000 clones, about 87% of them present only once. The chain couples TRBV27 to TRBJ1-1; D might be TRBD1 (5 bases). The sequenced material came from PBMCs or T cells enriched from blood (not recorded which). The source of this sequence is a man younger than 40 who had recovered from COVID-19. CDR3 in DNA: TGTGCCAGCAGTTTATCTGGGGTGGAGGGGAGCACTGAAGCTTTCTTT. It translates to CASSLSGVEGSTEAFF.